This TCR beta chain was captured by sequencing in a study of response to subunit inactivated influenza vaccine. The CDR3 covers 15 residues. J gave up 6 bases and V 1 base, and 5 bases lay outside the gene matches. CDR1 is SGHTA and CDR2 is FQGNSA in the germline V gene. TCRdb analysed the RT-PCR reads with MiXCR anew, one entry per CDR3 protein. The sample records about 520,000 distinct CDR3 sequences, roughly 27% being singletons. The J gene is TRBJ2-1, the V gene TRBV7-2; 8 positions match TRBD2. The receptor comes from a man in his fifties who received an inactivated influenza vaccine. Sample: CD4+ T cells sorted from PBMCs, taken roughly 5 days after vaccination. The CDR3 spells CASSLDRGLVNEQFF. The DNA for the CDR3 is TGTGCCAGCAGCTTAGACCGGGGACTAGTCAATGAGCAGTTCTTC.